This T cell receptor (beta chain) was observed in a study of CD8+CD57+ T cells in acquired aplastic anemia. As for the study in general: Isolated CD4+ and CD8+ cells, once sorted, yielded DNA averaging roughly 3 ug. Study conclusions and caveats: Patients and controls had CD8+ Simpson's diversity values that were not significantly distinct. Patients and controls turned out to have twenty-nine CD8+ CDR3 sequences in common.

The V gene lost 4 bases and the J gene lost 1 base, with 14 bases spanning the gap. CDR1 and CDR2 from the germline V gene are LNHDA and SQIVND (reference sequence). The CDR3 loop spans 15 amino acids. A note on this clonotype: Its antigen is unidentified.

Template material for TCR beta VDJ and CDR3 profiling consisted of genomic DNA. TCRdb reprocessed the reads via MiXCR and lists one record per CDR3 protein. Of 100,000 to 150,000 distinct CDR3 sequences in the sample, roughly 40% were seen once. J is TRBJ2-7 and V is TRBV19; D might be TRBD2 (6 bases). The receptor was derived from a human donor in good health, serving as a control. The source material was sorted CD4+, CD8+, or CD8+CD57+ T cells (not recorded which) from PBMCs. Here the CDR3 DNA reads TGTGCCAGTAGTACCCGACTGGGGGGATCCTACGAGCAGTACTTC. It yields the protein CASSTRLGGSYEQYF.